This TCR beta chain was identified during a study of blood T cell repertoires in COVID-19. Study in general: The origin of the acute and convalescent COVID-19 samples was the United States, Italy and Spain. From T cells, B-cell-depleted T cells, or PBMCs came the material, which was cDNA or gDNA.

Enrolled through a virtual design, the participants were between 18 and 89 years of age and came from some 25 US areas. This CDR3 is built from 14 residues. Germline-derived CDR1 and CDR2 are SGHVS and FNYEAQ. Trimming cost V 4 bases and J 7 bases; bases outside gene matches: 7. Using immunoSEQ multiplex PCR, the repertoire was profiled, and TCRdb retains in-frame clones only, with some absent. This sample has around 190,000 clones, with roughly 84% found just once. Sequencing was done on a sample of PBMCs or T cells enriched from blood (not recorded which). The receptor was derived from a woman aged 30 to 39 who had been exposed to COVID-19. The gene calls are TRBV7-6 and TRBJ2-1, with 7 bases lining up with TRBD2. Here the CDR3 reads CASSSSGAANEQFF. The DNA of the CDR3 is TGTGCCAGCAGCTCGAGCGGGGCGGCGAATGAGCAGTTCTTC.